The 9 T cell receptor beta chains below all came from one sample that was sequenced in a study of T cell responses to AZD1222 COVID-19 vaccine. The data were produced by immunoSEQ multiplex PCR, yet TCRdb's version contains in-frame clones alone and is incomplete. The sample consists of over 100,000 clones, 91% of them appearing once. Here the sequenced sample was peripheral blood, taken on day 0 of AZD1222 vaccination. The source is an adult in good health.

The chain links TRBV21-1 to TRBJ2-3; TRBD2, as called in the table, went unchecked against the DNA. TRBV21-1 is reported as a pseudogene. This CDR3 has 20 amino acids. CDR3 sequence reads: CASSKVTVGRSPNSTDTQYF. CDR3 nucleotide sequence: TGTGCCAGCAGCAAAGTTACGGTCGGAAGGAGTCCCAACAGCACAGATACGCAGTATTTT.

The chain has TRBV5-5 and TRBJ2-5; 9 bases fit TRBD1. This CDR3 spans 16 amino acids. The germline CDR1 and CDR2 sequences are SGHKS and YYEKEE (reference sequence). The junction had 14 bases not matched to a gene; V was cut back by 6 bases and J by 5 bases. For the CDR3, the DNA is TGTGCCAGCAACAGGGTGGTGGGGACAGGGCTGGAGACCCAGTACTTC. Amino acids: CASNRVVGTGLETQYF.

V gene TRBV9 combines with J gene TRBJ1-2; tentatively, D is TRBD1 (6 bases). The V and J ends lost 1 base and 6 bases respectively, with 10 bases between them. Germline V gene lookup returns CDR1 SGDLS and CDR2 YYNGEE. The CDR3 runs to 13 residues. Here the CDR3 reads CASSVWGRDGYTF. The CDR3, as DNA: TGTGCCAGCAGCGTATGGGGGCGGGATGGCTACACCTTC.

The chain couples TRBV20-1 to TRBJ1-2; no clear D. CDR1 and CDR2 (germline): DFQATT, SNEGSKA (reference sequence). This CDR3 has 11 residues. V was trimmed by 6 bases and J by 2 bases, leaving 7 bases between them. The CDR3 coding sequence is TGCAGTGCCAGCTCGAACTATGGCTACACCTTC. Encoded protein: CSASSNYGYTF.

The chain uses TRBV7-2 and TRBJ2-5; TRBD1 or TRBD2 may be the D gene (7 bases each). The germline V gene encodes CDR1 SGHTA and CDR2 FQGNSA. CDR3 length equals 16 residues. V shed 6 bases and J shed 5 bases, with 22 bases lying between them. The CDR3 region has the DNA TGTGCCAGCAGACCTAGACAGGGAGGGCCCGGGGAGACCCAGTACTTC. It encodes CASRPRQGGPGETQYF.

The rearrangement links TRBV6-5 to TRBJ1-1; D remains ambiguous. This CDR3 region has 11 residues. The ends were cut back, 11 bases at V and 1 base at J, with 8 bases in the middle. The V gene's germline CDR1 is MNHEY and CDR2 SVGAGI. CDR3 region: CAGRENTEAFF. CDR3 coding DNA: TGTGCCGGGAGAGAGAACACTGAAGCTTTCTTT.

The chain's CDR3 is CASSLGLAGGPQNEQFF. The CDR3 nucleotides are TGTGCCAGCAGCTTAGGACTAGCGGGGGGGCCTCAGAATGAGCAGTTCTTC. This chain uses TRBV7-3 with TRBJ2-1; 15 nucleotides align to TRBD2. CDR1 is SGHTA, CDR2 FQGTGA, per germline. This CDR3 has 17 amino acids. V was clipped by 2 bases and J by 7 bases; unmatched bases: 6.

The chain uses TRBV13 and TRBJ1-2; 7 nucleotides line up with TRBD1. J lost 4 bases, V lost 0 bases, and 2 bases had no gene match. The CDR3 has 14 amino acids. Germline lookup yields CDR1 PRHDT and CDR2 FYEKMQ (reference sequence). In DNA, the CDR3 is TGTGCCAGCAGCTTAGGTTCAGGGGGCTATGGCTACACCTTC. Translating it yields CASSLGSGGYGYTF.

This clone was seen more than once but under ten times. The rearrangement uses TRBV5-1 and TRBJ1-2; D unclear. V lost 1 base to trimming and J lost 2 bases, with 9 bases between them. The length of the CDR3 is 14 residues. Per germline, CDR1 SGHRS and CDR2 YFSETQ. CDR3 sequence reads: CASSLTGSNYGYTF. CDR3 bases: TGCGCCAGCAGCTTGACCGGTTCGAACTATGGCTACACCTTC.